This TCR beta chain was identified during a study of shared T cell receptors in the human thymus. J gave up 5 bases and V 0 bases, and 15 bases lay outside the gene matches. CDR3 length equals 19 residues. Germline V gene lookup returns CDR1 MGHRA and CDR2 YSYEKL. Some clones are missing from TCRdb's copy, which holds only in-frame ones; the method was immunoSEQ multiplex PCR. The data contain about 380,000 clones, over 90% of them singletons. The V gene is TRBV4-1, the J gene TRBJ2-1; 8 positions match TRBD2. This TCR was sampled from a human donor. The source material was thymocytes. The DNA of the CDR3 is TGCGCCAGCAGCCAAGAGACGGGGCGGGAGGAATCCCATGACAATGAGCAGTTCTTC. Translating gives CASSQETGREESHDNEQFF.